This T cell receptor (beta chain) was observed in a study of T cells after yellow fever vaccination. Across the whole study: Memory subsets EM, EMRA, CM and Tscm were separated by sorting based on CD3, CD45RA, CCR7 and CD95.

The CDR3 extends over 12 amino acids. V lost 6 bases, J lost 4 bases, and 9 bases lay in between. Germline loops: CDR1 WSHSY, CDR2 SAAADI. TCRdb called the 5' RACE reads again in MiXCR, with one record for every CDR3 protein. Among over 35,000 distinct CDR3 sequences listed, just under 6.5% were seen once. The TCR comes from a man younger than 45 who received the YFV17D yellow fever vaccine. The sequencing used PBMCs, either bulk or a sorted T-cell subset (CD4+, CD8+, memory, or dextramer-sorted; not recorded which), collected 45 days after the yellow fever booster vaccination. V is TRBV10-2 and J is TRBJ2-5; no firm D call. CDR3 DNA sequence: TGCGCCAGCAGGGACCTTGGAGAGACCCAGTACTTC. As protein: CASRDLGETQYF.